The clone carrying this T cell receptor (beta chain) was detected ten times or more. TCRdb fed the 5' RACE reads into MiXCR, producing one record per CDR3 protein. The repertoire holds 15,000 to 20,000 distinct CDR3 sequences, over 8% seen once, with about 38% in the top ten. These data come from a study of spatial heterogeneity in lung cancer. This CDR3 has 13 residues. Germline-derived CDR1 and CDR2 are ENHRY and SYGVKD. The V and J ends lost 2 bases and 10 bases, in that order; junction bases with no gene match: 4. Time point defined: blood at routine non-recurrence follow-up after resection. Whole RNA from tumor, nontumor lung or frozen PBMC was sequenced unsorted.

The rearrangement joins TRBV10-3 to TRBJ2-3; TRBD1 matches 9 bases. This specimen consisted of PBMCs, obtained at follow-up. The source of this sequence is a female donor with early-stage non-small cell lung cancer. In DNA, the CDR3 is TGTGCCATCAGTGAGCCGGACAGGGGCGCGCAGTATTTT. Protein sequence: CAISEPDRGAQYF.